The 8 T cell receptor beta chains presented below share a single source sample, sequenced in a study of shared clonotypes between healthy human individuals (dated by TCRdb to 2018 to 2020). To prepare the library, the immunoSEQ multiplex PCR assay was applied. TCRdb carries this immuneACCESS record with in-frame sequences only. Its versions omit some clonotypes, under half of them owing to an unresolved V gene in the studies checked, with the rest unexplained. A total of millions of clones appear in this sample, 90% to 95% of them only once. The ten largest clones take up more than 0.12% of the sample. The sample consisted of naive CD4+ T cells sorted from blood. Reading the label with the study, this specimen's cell subset or site is: CD45RA+ positively selected. The receptors were gathered from a man aged 18 to 29 in good health.

This sequence joins TRBV9 and TRBJ2-2; 11 nucleotides align to TRBD2. Germline V lookup: CDR1 SGDLS, CDR2 YYNGEE. Trimming took 3 bases from V and 7 from J; bases not matched to a gene: 14. The CDR3 spans 18 residues. In nucleotides, the CDR3 is TGTGCCAGCAGCGATGGACTAGCGGGCGACCGACGTGGCGGGGAGCTGTTTTTT. This codes for CASSDGLAGDRRGGELFF.

The rearrangement joins TRBV5-5 to TRBJ1-2; TRBD1 aligns across 8 bases. This CDR3 has 16 amino acids. Germline V CDR1 and CDR2: SGHKS, YYEKEE (reference sequence). J lost 4 bases, V lost 4 bases, and 12 bases had no gene match. CDR3 region: CASSTNLQGVGYGYTF. CDR3 DNA: TGTGCCAGCAGCACCAATTTACAGGGGGTGGGCTATGGCTACACCTTC.

The CDR3 loop reads CASSLGAGQADTQYF. CDR3 coding DNA: TGTGCCAGCAGCTTGGGGGCGGGACAGGCAGATACGCAGTATTTT. V and J are TRBV5-8 and TRBJ2-3; the match to TRBD1 covers 8 bases. The CDR3 totals 15 residues. V lost 0 bases to trimming and J lost 4 bases; unmatched junction nucleotides: 4. Germline CDR1 is SGHTS and CDR2 is YDEGEE.

The J gene is TRBJ2-3, the V gene TRBV10-3; D ambiguous. The CDR3 extends over 13 amino acids. Germline values: CDR1 ENHRY, CDR2 SYGVKD. V was clipped by 2 bases and J by 2 bases, with 5 bases between them. The CDR3 nucleotides read TGTGCCATCAGTGAGGCGCACACAGATACGCAGTATTTT. Protein product: CAISEAHTDTQYF.

The chain employs TRBV18 and TRBJ2-7; no firm D call. Looked up from germline, CDR1 is KGHSH and CDR2 is LQKENI. V was cut by 0 bases and J by 2 bases, with 11 bases left in between. There are 15 residues in the CDR3. Here the CDR3 DNA reads TGTGCCAGCTCACCACCTTCTCGGATTACCTACGAGCAGTACTTC. It encodes CASSPPSRITYEQYF.

This chain uses TRBV15 with TRBJ2-7; 9 positions agree with TRBD2. The CDR3 length is 11 residues. The trim removed 6 bases at V and 9 bases at J, leaving 3 bases unmatched. CDR1 and CDR2 (germline): LNHNV, YYDKDF (reference sequence). The CDR3, as DNA: TGTGCCACCAGAGCGGGGGGCGGGCAGTACTTC. It translates to CATRAGGGQYF. Complete variable domain (other parts from reference TRBV15 and TRBJ2-7): DAMVIQNPRYQVTQFGKPVTLSCSQTLNHNVMYWYQQKSSQAPKLLFHYYDKDFNNEADTPDNFQSRRPNTSFCFLDIRSPGLGDTAMYLCATRAGGGQYFGPGTRLTVT.

The chain has TRBV19 and TRBJ1-1; D not certain. Germline V gene data show CDR1 as LNHDA and CDR2 as SQIVND (reference sequence). Trimming took 3 bases from V and 5 from J, leaving 10 bases between them. CDR3 size: 13 residues. Here the CDR3 DNA reads TGTGCCAGTAGTATCGGAAGACGGACTGAAGCTTTCTTT. This translates into CASSIGRRTEAFF.

This chain connects TRBV2 to TRBJ2-3; 9 bases are shared with TRBD1. Germline CDR1 and CDR2: SNHLY and FYNNEI. The CDR3 is 19 amino acids. Losses at the gene ends were 6 bases for V and 2 bases for J; bases not matched to a gene: 18. The CDR3 reads CASSVGTGRNRITTDTQYF. CDR3 in DNA: TGTGCCAGCAGCGTGGGGACAGGGCGCAACAGAATTACCACAGATACGCAGTATTTT.